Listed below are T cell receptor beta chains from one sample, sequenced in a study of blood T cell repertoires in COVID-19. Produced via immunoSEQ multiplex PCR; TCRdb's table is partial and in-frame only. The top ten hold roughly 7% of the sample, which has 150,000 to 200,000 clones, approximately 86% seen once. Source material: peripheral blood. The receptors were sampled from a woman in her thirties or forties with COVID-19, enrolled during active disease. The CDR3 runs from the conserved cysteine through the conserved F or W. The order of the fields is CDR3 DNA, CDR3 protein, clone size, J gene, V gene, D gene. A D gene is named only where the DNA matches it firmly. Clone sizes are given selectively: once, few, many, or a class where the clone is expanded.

cdr3_nt: TGTGCCAGCAGCCCGGACAGGGAATCGGCTGGGGCCAACGTCCTGACTTTC; cdr3_aa: CASSPDRESAGANVLTF; clone_size: once; j_call: TRBJ2-6; v_call: TRBV7-9; d_call: TRBD1
cdr3_nt: TGCGCCAGCAGCCCCACGGCTAGCGGGAGGGCCGGGGCCAAAAACATTCAGTACTTC; cdr3_aa: CASSPTASGRAGAKNIQYF; clone_size: .; j_call: TRBJ2-4; v_call: TRBV5-1; d_call: TRBD2
cdr3_nt: TGTGCCACCAGCGTCGGAGAAAGCACTGAAGCTTTCTTT; cdr3_aa: CATSVGESTEAFF; clone_size: many; j_call: TRBJ1-1; v_call: TRBV15; d_call: .
cdr3_nt: TGCAGCGTTGAGACTAGCGGGGGAGGGTATGATTCGTTCTTC; cdr3_aa: CSVETSGGGYDSFF; clone_size: .; j_call: TRBJ2-1; v_call: TRBV29-1; d_call: TRBD2
cdr3_nt: TGTGCCAGCAGCTACGGACTCTTGGGAGATACGCAGTATTTT; cdr3_aa: CASSYGLLGDTQYF; clone_size: .; j_call: TRBJ2-3; v_call: TRBV7-2; d_call: .
cdr3_nt: TGTGCCAGCAGCTTTTTTAAGAACACCGGGGAGCTGTTTTTT; cdr3_aa: CASSFFKNTGELFF; clone_size: .; j_call: TRBJ2-2; v_call: TRBV7-2; d_call: .
cdr3_nt: TGTGCTAGTGGGTCTAGTCTAACCAATGAGCAGTTCTTC; cdr3_aa: CASGSSLTNEQFF; clone_size: .; j_call: TRBJ2-1; v_call: TRBV12-5; d_call: .
cdr3_nt: TGTGCCACCAGGGGTACCCGGGACTCCACAACCTACGAGCAGTACTTC; cdr3_aa: CATRGTRDSTTYEQYF; clone_size: .; j_call: TRBJ2-7; v_call: TRBV15; d_call: .
cdr3_nt: TGTGCCAGCAGGAGGGAGGGGCTGGGTGAAGCTTTCTTT; cdr3_aa: CASRREGLGEAFF; clone_size: .; j_call: TRBJ1-1; v_call: TRBV28; d_call: .
cdr3_nt: TGTGCCAGCAGAGGGAGCGGGAGAACAGATACGCAGTATTTT; cdr3_aa: CASRGSGRTDTQYF; clone_size: .; j_call: TRBJ2-3; v_call: TRBV7-2; d_call: TRBD2
cdr3_nt: TGTGCCAGCAGCCGGGGCGGGATGTCTGAAGCTTTCTTT; cdr3_aa: CASSRGGMSEAFF; clone_size: .; j_call: TRBJ1-1; v_call: TRBV12-3/TRBV12-4; d_call: .
cdr3_nt: TGTGCCAGCAGCCAAGAGATCCAGGACAATGAGCAGTTCTTC; cdr3_aa: CASSQEIQDNEQFF; clone_size: .; j_call: TRBJ2-1; v_call: TRBV3-1/TRBV3-2; d_call: .
cdr3_nt: TGTGCCAGCAGCCAAGATCTCACTAGCGGGGGTGGGGAGACCCAGTACTTC; cdr3_aa: CASSQDLTSGGGETQYF; clone_size: .; j_call: TRBJ2-5; v_call: TRBV4-2; d_call: TRBD2
cdr3_nt: TGTGCCAGCCGAGGGACAGGGCTCTACGAGCAGTACTTC; cdr3_aa: CASRGTGLYEQYF; clone_size: .; j_call: TRBJ2-7; v_call: TRBV28; d_call: TRBD1
cdr3_nt: TGTGCCTGGCAGCGGACAGGGGCCCTTGCAACTAATGAAAAACTGTTTTTT; cdr3_aa: CAWQRTGALATNEKLFF; clone_size: .; j_call: TRBJ1-4; v_call: TRBV30; d_call: TRBD1
cdr3_nt: TGTGCCAGTAAACAGGCTGACTATGGCTACACCTTC; cdr3_aa: CASKQADYGYTF; clone_size: .; j_call: TRBJ1-2; v_call: TRBV19; d_call: .
cdr3_nt: TGCGCCAGCAGCCAGGATCCACAGGGTAGAAAGGCTGGGGCCAACGTCCTGACTTTC; cdr3_aa: CASSQDPQGRKAGANVLTF; clone_size: .; j_call: TRBJ2-6; v_call: TRBV4-1; d_call: .
cdr3_nt: TGTGCCAGCACGGCGGGGTTCTATAATTCACCCCTCCACTTT; cdr3_aa: CASTAGFYNSPLHF; clone_size: .; j_call: TRBJ1-6; v_call: TRBV6-5; d_call: .
cdr3_nt: TGCGCCAGCAGCCAATCTGGGTCCCGAGGGAATCAGCCCCAGCATTTT; cdr3_aa: CASSQSGSRGNQPQHF; clone_size: few; j_call: TRBJ1-5; v_call: TRBV4-1; d_call: .
cdr3_nt: TGTGCCAGCAGCCAAAAAGAGACCCAGTACTTC; cdr3_aa: CASSQKETQYF; clone_size: .; j_call: TRBJ2-5; v_call: TRBV5-4; d_call: .
cdr3_nt: TGTGCCAGCAGTTACGCCGCGGGAGGGCTCAATGAGCAGTTCTTC; cdr3_aa: CASSYAAGGLNEQFF; clone_size: .; j_call: TRBJ2-1; v_call: TRBV6-5; d_call: TRBD2
cdr3_nt: TGTGCCAGAAGCGGGGACAGGGTAGGATCCTACAATGAGCAGTTCTTC; cdr3_aa: CARSGDRVGSYNEQFF; clone_size: once; j_call: TRBJ2-1; v_call: TRBV5-3; d_call: TRBD1
cdr3_nt: TGCAGCGTAGACACTAGCGGCCTCTACAATGAGCAGTTCTTC; cdr3_aa: CSVDTSGLYNEQFF; clone_size: .; j_call: TRBJ2-1; v_call: TRBV29-1; d_call: TRBD2